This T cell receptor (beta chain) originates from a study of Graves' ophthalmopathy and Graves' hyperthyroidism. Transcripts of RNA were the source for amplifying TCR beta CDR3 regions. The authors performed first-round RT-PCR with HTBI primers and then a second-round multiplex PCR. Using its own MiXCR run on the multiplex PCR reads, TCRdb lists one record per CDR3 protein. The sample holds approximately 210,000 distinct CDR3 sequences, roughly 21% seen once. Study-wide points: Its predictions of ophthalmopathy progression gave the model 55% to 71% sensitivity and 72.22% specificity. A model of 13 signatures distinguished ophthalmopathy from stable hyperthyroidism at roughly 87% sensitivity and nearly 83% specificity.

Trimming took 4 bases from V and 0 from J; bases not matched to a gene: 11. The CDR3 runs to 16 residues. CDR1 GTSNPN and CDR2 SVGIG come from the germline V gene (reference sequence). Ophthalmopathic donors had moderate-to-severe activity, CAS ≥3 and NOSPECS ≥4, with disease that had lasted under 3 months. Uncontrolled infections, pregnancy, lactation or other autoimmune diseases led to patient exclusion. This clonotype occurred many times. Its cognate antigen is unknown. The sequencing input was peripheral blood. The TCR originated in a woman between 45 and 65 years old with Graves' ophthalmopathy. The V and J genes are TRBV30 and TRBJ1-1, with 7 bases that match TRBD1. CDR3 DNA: TGTGCCTGGAAGGGGGACAGTCTTAAGATGAACACTGAAGCTTTCTTT. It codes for CAWKGDSLKMNTEAFF.